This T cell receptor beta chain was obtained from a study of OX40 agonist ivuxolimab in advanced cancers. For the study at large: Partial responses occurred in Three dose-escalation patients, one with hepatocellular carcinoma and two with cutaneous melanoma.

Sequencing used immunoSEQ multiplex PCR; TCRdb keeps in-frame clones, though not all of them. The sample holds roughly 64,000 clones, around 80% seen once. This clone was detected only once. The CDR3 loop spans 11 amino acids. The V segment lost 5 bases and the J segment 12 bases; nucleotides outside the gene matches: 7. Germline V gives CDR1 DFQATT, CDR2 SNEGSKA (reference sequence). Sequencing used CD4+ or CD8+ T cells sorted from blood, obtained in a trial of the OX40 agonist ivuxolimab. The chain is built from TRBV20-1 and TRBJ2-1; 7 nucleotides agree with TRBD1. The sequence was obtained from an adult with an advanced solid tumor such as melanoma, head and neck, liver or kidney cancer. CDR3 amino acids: CSAPEGGGQFF. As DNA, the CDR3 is TGCAGTGCTCCAGAAGGGGGCGGGCAGTTCTTC.